The T cell receptor (beta chain) described here comes from a study of identifying expanded T cells in peripheral blood (dated by TCRdb to the late 2010s). Some background on the complete study: Four technical replicates, made by sequencing separate aliquots from the same pool of genomic DNA, were compared pairwise.

This clone has just one count. There is no known antigen for this receptor. No base quality values were provided; no much bigger clone lies one nucleotide off. No immune events such as infections were documented for the healthy donors during the collection period. Healthy-donor blood repertoires served as a training cohort to calibrate time-dependent variance in a beta-binomial model of T-cell clone differential abundance. There were around 10 healthy donors in the training cohort, of whom 3 were female and 7 were male. The donors were between about 25 and 65 years old, with an average age of roughly 40 years. Whole blood was collected from each healthy donor at three time points spaced approximately 2 weeks apart and obtained from a commercial supplier. For immunosequencing, genomic DNA was extracted from unsorted whole blood. The paper as a whole reports these results and caveats: In all healthy donors, the variance in clone template counts between samples taken around 14 days apart rose significantly as total template count increased. The authors expected that over much longer intervals, such as months to years, biological variance in healthy repertoires might increase even further. Both the number of clones called differentially abundant and the false-positive rate were significantly reduced by the beta-binomial model across all healthy-donor time intervals. The binomial model flagged 0.9 to 1.5 differentially abundant clones between technical replicates, compared with about 16 over approximately two weeks and 19 to 20 over approximately four weeks.

TCRbeta CDR3 regions were profiled by bias-controlled multiplex PCR amplification of genomic DNA with the immunoSEQ Assay. As for how the authors treated the data: To quantify the absolute abundance of each unique TCRbeta CDR3 region, the sequences were collapsed and filtered. Differential abundance was tested with two models: a binomial (Fisher-equivalent) model and a beta-binomial model that adds time-dependent variance fitted from healthy donors. Clones with fewer than 5 combined templates were excluded, and clones with Benjamini-Hochberg FDR below 0.01 were called differentially abundant. In the beta-binomial model, variance was expressed as a function of the total template count across the two samples, in the form v = (b*log(k)+a)^2. TCRdb took over this immuneACCESS table, retaining in-frame rearrangements with V and J assigned. Such tables are incomplete; in checked studies, under half of the missing clones stem from an unresolved V gene, and the remainder is unexplained. The V and J calls and clone size are taken from that table; D and trimming were inferred from the DNA. For this sample the table gives approximately 90,000 clones, of which around 85% were detected only once. The ten largest clones capture roughly 5.9% of the sample.

The source is a person aged 18 to 69 in good health. Sequencing was carried out using blood.

The CDR3 protein sequence reads: CASSIWPQGTGELFF. The DNA sequence follows: TGTGCCAGTAGTATATGGCCACAGGGGACCGGGGAGCTGTTTTTT. The rearrangement joined TRBV19 to TRBJ2-2; 7 bases in the junction line up with TRBD1. Trimming leaves V shorter by 2 bases and J shorter by 5 bases, with the junction holding 5 bases beyond the gene matches. CDR3 length: 15 amino acids, cysteine to phenylalanine. Just the 45-base CDR3 DNA is kept, in frame starting at base 1. The CDR1 and CDR2 encoded by the germline V gene (reference sequence) are LNHDA and SQIVND.